The next 12 T cell receptor beta chains were all read from a single sample in a study of regulatory T cells in long-lasting Graves disease. Time point noted: newly diagnosed GD, antithyroid drugs for less than 3 months. Making the TCR library involved RNA that had been extracted from PBMCs. In building TCR beta libraries, iRepertoire HTBI primers were used together with Arm-PCR of CDR3 regions. In TCRdb, the multiplex PCR reads were re-called with MiXCR into one record per CDR3 protein. This table holds 360,000 or so distinct CDR3 sequences, 16% found once. The same sample was also used in a study of T cells in Graves' hyperthyroidism and ophthalmopathy.

This sample comprised peripheral blood mononuclear cells (PBMCs), obtained at new diagnosis, from a patient treated with antithyroid drugs. These receptors were taken from a man in his forties with Graves disease.

In this sample, this clonotype turned up a few times. The chain joins TRBV28 to TRBJ1-2, with D perhaps matching TRBD1 (6 bases). From germline, CDR1 is MDHEN and CDR2 SYDVKM. V was cut by 3 bases and J by 7 bases, with 15 bases left in between. This CDR3 has 14 amino acids. The CDR3 loop is CASSLGRGFGGYTF. CDR3 nucleotide sequence: TGTGCCAGCAGTTTGGGCAGGGGTTTCGGTGGCTACACCTTC.

The rearrangement uses TRBV28 and TRBJ2-2; D gene unclear. V gave up 1 base and J gave up 5 bases, with 8 bases separating them. The CDR3 extends over 14 amino acids. Per the germline V gene, CDR1 is MDHEN and CDR2 is SYDVKM. The CDR3 is CASSLSAVTGELFF. CDR3 nucleotide sequence: TGTGCCAGCAGTTTATCGGCCGTTACCGGGGAGCTGTTTTTT.

This clonotype was counted many times. This chain joins TRBV5-1 and TRBJ2-7; 16 nucleotides line up with TRBD2. Germline V lookup: CDR1 SGHRS, CDR2 YFSETQ. With 2 bases clipped from V and 2 bases from J, the junction kept 1 base outside the gene matches. This CDR3 spans 16 amino acids. The CDR3 protein is CASSFGTSGGAYEQYF. CDR3 nucleotide sequence: TGCGCCAGCAGCTTCGGGACTAGCGGGGGGGCCTACGAGCAGTACTTC. Supplemented by reference TRBV5-1 and TRBJ2-7, the full variable domain reads KAGVTQTPRYLIKTRGQQVTLSCSPISGHRSVSWYQQTPGQGLQFLFEYFSETQRNKGNFPGRFSGRQFSNSRSEMNVSTLELGDSALYLCASSFGTSGGAYEQYFGPGTRLTVT.

This clonotype was recorded many times. The chain is built from TRBV6-1 and TRBJ2-1; D is perhaps TRBD1 or TRBD2 (7 bases each). Germline CDR1 and CDR2: MNHNS and SASEGT. CDR3 size: 14 residues. The CDR3 region is CAGQGGPGYNEQFF. Written as DNA, the CDR3 is TGTGCTGGCCAGGGGGGGCCAGGCTACAATGAGCAGTTCTTC.

As regards this clonotype: A much larger clone lies a single base off, so this may be a read error. The chain couples TRBV20-1 to TRBJ2-2; D might be TRBD1 (5 bases). CDR1 is DFQATT and CDR2 is SNEGSKA in the germline V gene (reference sequence). The CDR3 length is 16 residues. The CDR3 region is CGARDLGDGDTGELFF. For the CDR3, the DNA is TGCGGTGCTAGAGATTTAGGGGATGGGGACACCGGGGAGCTGTTTTTT.

About this clonotype itself: A far larger clone is one nucleotide away, so this likely arose from a read error. The V call is TRBV7-9, the J call TRBJ2-1; 10 bases map to TRBD1. With the DNA end fitting TRBJ2-5 better, the J assignment may be wrong. This CDR3 contains 15 residues. Germline V CDR1 and CDR2: SEHNR, FQNEAQ (reference sequence). The CDR3 DNA sequence: TGTACCAGCAGCCCCGGGACAGGGGACGGAGAGACCCAGTACTTC. Its protein is CTSSPGTGDGETQYF.

This clonotype has more than one count but fewer than ten. The CDR3 DNA reads as TGTGCCAGCAGGAAACTAGCGTCGAACACCGGGGAGCTGTTTTTT. It yields the protein CASRKLASNTGELFF. This chain links TRBV12-3 or TRBV12-4 with TRBJ2-2; TRBD2 matches at 7 bases. CDR3 length: 15 residues. V shed 6 bases and J 0 bases; nucleotides not matched to a gene: 4.

The chain is built from TRBV7-3 and TRBJ2-3, with D hard to call. V shed 2 bases and J shed 2 bases, with 5 bases lying between them. The germline V gene encodes CDR1 SGHTA and CDR2 FQGTGA. This CDR3 has 13 amino acids. CDR3 sequence (DNA): TGTGCCAGCAGCTTAGACATCACAGATACGCAGTATTTT. This gives the protein CASSLDITDTQYF.

This clonotype appeared many times. This sequence joins TRBV3-1 and TRBJ2-7; TRBD2 might be the D (6 bases). V was pared by 0 bases and J by 6 bases, with 6 bases between. This CDR3 contains 12 residues. In germline, CDR1 is LGHDT, CDR2 YNNKEL (reference sequence). The CDR3 sequence is CASSQEGGEQYF. Here the CDR3 DNA reads TGTGCCAGCAGCCAAGAGGGGGGCGAGCAGTACTTC.

This clonotype has more than one count but fewer than ten. The chain recombines TRBV20-1 with TRBJ2-5; TRBD2 matches at 11 bases. CDR3 length: 17 residues. The germline gives CDR1 DFQATT, CDR2 SNEGSKA (reference sequence). V dropped 0 bases and J dropped 1; count of bases not matched to a gene: 7. CDR3 sequence (DNA): TGCAGTGCTAGAGATCTCCGACTAGCGGGGCTCCAAGAGACCCAGTACTTC. Encoded protein: CSARDLRLAGLQETQYF.

Ten or more counts support this clonotype. CDR3 region: CASSTDGTYGEAFF. The CDR3 nucleotides are TGTGCCAGCAGTACCGATGGAACATATGGTGAAGCTTTCTTT. The chain joins TRBV2 to TRBJ1-1, with no clear D. The CDR3 has 14 amino acids. V was cut by 5 bases and J by 7 bases, with 17 bases left in between. Germline CDR1 and CDR2: SNHLY and FYNNEI. Complete variable domain (other parts from reference TRBV2 and TRBJ1-1): EPEVTQTPSHQVTQMGQEVILRCVPISNHLYFYWYRQILGQKVEFLVSFYNNEISEKSEIFDDQFSVERPDGSNFTLKIRSTKLEDSAMYFCASSTDGTYGEAFFGQGTRLTVV.

This clonotype was counted ten times or more. The chain recombines TRBV12-3 or TRBV12-4 with TRBJ2-3; 10 bases match TRBD2. CDR3 size: 15 residues. Germline trimming cut 5 bases from V and 7 bases from J; bases unmatched to any gene: 9. The CDR3 protein is CASSAERGGLNTQYF. The CDR3 nucleotides are TGTGCCAGCAGTGCGGAGCGGGGGGGCCTAAATACGCAGTATTTT.